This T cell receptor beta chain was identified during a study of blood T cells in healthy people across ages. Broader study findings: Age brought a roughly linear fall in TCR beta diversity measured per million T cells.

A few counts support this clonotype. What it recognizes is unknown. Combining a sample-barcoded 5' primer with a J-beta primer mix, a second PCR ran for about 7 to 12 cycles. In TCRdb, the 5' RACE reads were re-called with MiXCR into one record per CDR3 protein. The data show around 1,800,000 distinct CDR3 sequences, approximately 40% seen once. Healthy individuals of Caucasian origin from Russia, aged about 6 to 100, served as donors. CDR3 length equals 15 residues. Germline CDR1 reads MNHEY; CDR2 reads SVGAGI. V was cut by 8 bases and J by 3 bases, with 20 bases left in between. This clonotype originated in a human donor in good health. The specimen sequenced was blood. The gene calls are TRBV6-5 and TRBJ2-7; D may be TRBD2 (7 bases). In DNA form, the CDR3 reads TGTGCCAGCCGGGCCGGTCGGGGGGCCGACTACGAGCAGTACTTC. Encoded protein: CASRAGRGADYEQYF.